This is a list of T cell receptor beta chains from one sample in a study of shared clonotypes between healthy human individuals. Repertoires were generated with immunoSEQ multiplex PCR, while TCRdb's copy carries only in-frame clones and drops some. The sample gives about 1.5 million clones, approximately 98% of which show up once; 0.4% to 0.55% is in the top ten. The source material was naive CD4+ T cells sorted from blood. Receptors were obtained from a man aged 25 to 40 in good health. Both conserved end residues are part of each CDR3. The D gene is left open where the match is weak. Clone size appears in some rows only: once, few, many, or a class for an expanded clone.

j_call clone_size d_call v_call cdr3_aa cdr3_nt
TRBJ2-7 - - TRBV27 CASSPRGFRDYEQYF TGTGCCAGCAGTCCAAGGGGCTTTCGAGACTACGAGCAGTACTTC
TRBJ2-7 - - TRBV4-1 CASSQGAYEQYF TGCGCCAGCAGCCAAGGGGCGTACGAGCAGTACTTC
TRBJ2-7 - - TRBV7-2 CASSEQAFSYEQYF TGTGCCAGCAGCGAGCAGGCGTTTTCCTACGAGCAGTACTTC
TRBJ2-5 - TRBD2 TRBV14 CASSLPGLAVQETQYF TGTGCCAGCAGCCTCCCGGGACTAGCGGTACAAGAGACCCAGTACTTC
TRBJ2-3 - TRBD2 TRBV28 CASSTPAGGTDTQYF TGTGCCAGCAGTACACCAGCGGGAGGGACAGATACGCAGTATTTT
TRBJ1-5 once - TRBV7-9 CASSLASGQPQHF TGTGCCAGCAGCTTAGCGTCCGGTCAGCCCCAGCATTTT
TRBJ2-1 - TRBD2 TRBV14 CASSPTLAGGPNEQFF TGTGCCAGCAGCCCTACACTAGCGGGAGGGCCGAATGAGCAGTTCTTC
TRBJ2-1 - TRBD2 TRBV15 CATSPSSGRSSYNEQFF TGTGCCACCAGCCCAAGTAGCGGGAGATCCTCCTACAATGAGCAGTTCTTC
TRBJ2-3 - - TRBV20-1 CSARTPSTQYF TGCAGTGCTCGTACTCCTTCAACGCAGTATTTT
TRBJ1-2 - TRBD1 TRBV28 CASSRRQGANGYTF TGTGCCAGCAGTCGGAGACAGGGGGCAAATGGCTACACCTTC
TRBJ2-2 - - TRBV10-3 CAIRNSGTNTGELFF TGTGCCATCAGGAACTCCGGAACGAACACCGGGGAGCTGTTTTTT
TRBJ2-4 - - TRBV4-1 CASSQPTQTRAKNIQYF TGCGCCAGCAGCCAGCCTACACAGACACGGGCCAAAAACATTCAGTACTTC
TRBJ1-4 - - TRBV6-5 CASSYSFNNEKLFF TGTGCCAGCAGTTACTCGTTTAACAATGAAAAACTGTTTTTT
TRBJ2-7 - TRBD2 TRBV7-2 CASSYLAGSSYEQYF TGTGCCAGCAGCTATCTAGCGGGCTCCTCCTACGAGCAGTACTTC
TRBJ2-1 - - TRBV2 CASRGTWVYNEQFF TGTGCCAGCAGGGGGACATGGGTTTACAATGAGCAGTTCTTC
TRBJ2-7 - - TRBV4-2 CASSQESTYEQYF TGTGCCAGCAGCCAAGAATCGACCTACGAGCAGTACTTC
TRBJ1-1 - TRBD1 TRBV6-6 CASSTGQGVTEAFF TGTGCCAGCAGTACGGGACAGGGGGTCACTGAAGCTTTCTTT
TRBJ1-1 - - TRBV11-2 CASSLNRAPNTEAFF TGTGCCAGCAGCTTAAATAGGGCCCCAAACACTGAAGCTTTCTTT
TRBJ2-1 - - TRBV7-2 CASSKDRSSYNEQFF TGTGCCAGCTCTAAGGACCGATCTTCCTACAATGAGCAGTTCTTC
TRBJ1-2 - - TRBV19 CATRQTDYGYTF TGTGCCACACGACAGACAGACTATGGCTACACCTTC
TRBJ1-2 - TRBD1 TRBV2 CASSGTGQVNYGYTF TGTGCCAGCAGTGGAACGGGACAGGTTAACTATGGCTACACCTTC
TRBJ1-5 - TRBD1 TRBV18 CASSPGQGAQPQHF TGTGCCAGCTCACCGGGACAGGGTGCTCAGCCCCAGCATTTT
TRBJ2-2 - - TRBV28 CASSKRDKARELFF TGTGCCAGCAGTAAAAGGGACAAAGCGAGGGAGCTGTTTTTT
TRBJ2-3 - - TRBV7-2 CASSLTGTDTQYF TGTGCCAGCAGCTTAACTGGGACAGATACGCAGTATTTT
TRBJ2-1 - - TRBV2 CASSGDTGSYNEQFF TGTGCCAGCAGTGGGGATACAGGGTCCTACAATGAGCAGTTCTTC
TRBJ2-5 once - TRBV7-7 CASSSYQMKETQYF TGTGCCAGCAGCTCCTACCAAATGAAAGAGACCCAGTACTTC
TRBJ2-1 - - TRBV11-3 CASSLSHWSEQFF TGTGCCAGCAGCTTATCACATTGGAGTGAGCAGTTCTTC
TRBJ2-2 once - TRBV9 CASAQRTYTGELFF TGTGCCAGCGCCCAGCGGACTTACACCGGGGAGCTGTTTTTT
TRBJ2-3 - - TRBV2 CASRDIADTQYF TGTGCCAGCAGGGACATCGCGGATACGCAGTATTTT
TRBJ2-1 - TRBD2 TRBV18 CASSRKTSGEYNEQFF TGTGCCAGCTCACGTAAAACTAGCGGGGAATACAATGAGCAGTTCTTC
TRBJ2-3 - - TRBV28 CASSPRSGSSTDTQYF TGTGCCAGCAGCCCCCGTTCAGGGTCCAGCACAGATACGCAGTATTTT
TRBJ2-7 - - TRBV14 CASSPFRTESSYEQYF TGTGCCAGCAGCCCCTTCCGGACGGAGAGCTCCTACGAGCAGTACTTC
TRBJ2-1 - - TRBV4-1 CASSQLPTLYEQFF TGCGCCAGCAGCCAACTCCCTACACTTTATGAGCAGTTCTTC
TRBJ1-3 - - TRBV10-3 CAIGQHLLSSGNTIYF TGTGCCATAGGACAGCACCTCTTGAGCTCTGGAAACACCATATATTTT
TRBJ1-4 - - TRBV2 CASQRGGEKLFF TGTGCCAGCCAGCGGGGAGGGGAAAAACTGTTTTTT
TRBJ2-5 - TRBD2 TRBV25-1 CASSERHGLAGGAAQYF TGTGCCAGCAGTGAAAGACACGGACTAGCGGGTGGCGCGGCCCAGTACTTC
TRBJ2-3 - TRBD2 TRBV4-2 CASSQETSGTSQTDTQYF TGTGCCAGCAGCCAAGAAACTTCCGGGACTAGCCAAACAGATACGCAGTATTTT
TRBJ2-3 - TRBD2 TRBV5-4 CASSLELAATDTQYF TGTGCCAGCAGCTTGGAACTAGCGGCCACAGATACGCAGTATTTT
TRBJ2-3 - - TRBV5-4 CASSLQGRGPSTDTQYF TGTGCCAGCAGCTTACAGGGTCGCGGCCCAAGCACAGATACGCAGTATTTT
TRBJ1-1 - - TRBV7-9 CASSFSDGRGNTEAFF TGTGCCAGCAGCTTCTCCGACGGCAGGGGGAACACTGAAGCTTTCTTT
TRBJ2-6 - - TRBV9 CANLPSRYSGANVLTF TGTGCCAACCTGCCTTCTCGATACTCTGGGGCCAACGTCCTGACTTTC
TRBJ2-5 - - TRBV4-1 CASSLRATRPEEETQYF TGCGCCAGCAGTTTGCGGGCCACTAGACCCGAGGAGGAGACCCAGTACTTC
TRBJ1-3 - - TRBV29-1 CSVAGSGNTIYF TGCAGCGTTGCAGGGTCCGGAAACACCATATATTTT
TRBJ2-2 once TRBD2 TRBV7-7 CASSLLLAGQGELFF TGTGCTAGCTCCCTATTACTAGCGGGACAAGGGGAGCTGTTTTTT
TRBJ1-4 - - TRBV5-1 CASSLVGVGEKLFF TGCGCCAGCAGCTTGGTTGGGGTTGGGGAAAAACTGTTTTTT
TRBJ2-5 - - TRBV5-4 CASSLAGWETQYF TGTGCCAGCAGCTTGGCCGGGTGGGAGACCCAGTACTTC
TRBJ2-7 - TRBD1 TRBV29-1 CSPRDRDYEQYF TGCAGCCCCCGGGACAGGGACTACGAGCAGTACTTC
TRBJ1-1 - - TRBV5-1 CASSLAAGEGTEAFF TGCGCCAGCAGCTTGGCTGCAGGGGAAGGCACTGAAGCTTTCTTT
TRBJ2-5 - - TRBV2 CASSVVRAGRSQETQYF TGTGCCAGCAGTGTGGTGCGTGCAGGGAGGAGCCAAGAGACCCAGTACTTC
TRBJ2-7 - - TRBV2 CASSVTAYEQYF TGTGCCAGCAGTGTCACGGCCTACGAGCAGTACTTC
TRBJ1-4 - - TRBV7-9 CASSAQWAATNEKLFF TGTGCCAGCAGCGCCCAGTGGGCGGCAACTAATGAAAAACTGTTTTTT
TRBJ2-7 - TRBD1 TRBV2 CASRLRDRKGEQYF TGTGCCAGCAGGCTCCGGGACAGGAAGGGGGAGCAGTACTTC
TRBJ1-4 - - TRBV25-1 CASSEGGSATNEKLFF TGTGCCAGCAGTGAGGGGGGGTCTGCAACTAATGAAAAACTGTTTTTT